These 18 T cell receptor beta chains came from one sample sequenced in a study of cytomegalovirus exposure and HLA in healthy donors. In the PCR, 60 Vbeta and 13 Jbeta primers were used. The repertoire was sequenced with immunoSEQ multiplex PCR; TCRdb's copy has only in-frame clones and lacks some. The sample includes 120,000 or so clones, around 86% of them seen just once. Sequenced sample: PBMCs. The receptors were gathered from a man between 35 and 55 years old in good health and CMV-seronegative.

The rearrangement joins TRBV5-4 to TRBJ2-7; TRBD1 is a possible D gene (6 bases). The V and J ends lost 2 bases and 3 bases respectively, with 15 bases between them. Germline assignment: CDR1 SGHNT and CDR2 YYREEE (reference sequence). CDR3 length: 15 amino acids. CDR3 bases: TGTGCCAGCAGCTTCCAGACAGGAACTTACTACGAGCAGTACTTC. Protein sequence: CASSFQTGTYYEQYF.

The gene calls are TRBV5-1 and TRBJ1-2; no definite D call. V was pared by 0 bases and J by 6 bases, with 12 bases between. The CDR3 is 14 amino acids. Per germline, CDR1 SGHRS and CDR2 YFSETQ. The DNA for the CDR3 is TGCGCCAGCAGCTTGGAGGGAGTGGTCGATGGCTACACCTTC. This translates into CASSLEGVVDGYTF.

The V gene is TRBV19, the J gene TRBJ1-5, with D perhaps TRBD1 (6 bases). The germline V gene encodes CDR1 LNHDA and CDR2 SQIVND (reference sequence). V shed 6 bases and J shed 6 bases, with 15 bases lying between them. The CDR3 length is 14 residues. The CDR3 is CASSNQARGQPQHF. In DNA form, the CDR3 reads TGTGCCAGTAGCAACCAGGCCAGGGGTCAGCCCCAGCATTTT.

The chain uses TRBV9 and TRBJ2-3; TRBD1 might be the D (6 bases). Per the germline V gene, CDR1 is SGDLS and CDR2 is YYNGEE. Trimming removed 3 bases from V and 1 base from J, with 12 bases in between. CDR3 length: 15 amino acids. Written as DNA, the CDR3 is TGTGCCAGCAGCGCCAGGGGTTCCGGCACAGATACGCAGTATTTT. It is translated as CASSARGSGTDTQYF.

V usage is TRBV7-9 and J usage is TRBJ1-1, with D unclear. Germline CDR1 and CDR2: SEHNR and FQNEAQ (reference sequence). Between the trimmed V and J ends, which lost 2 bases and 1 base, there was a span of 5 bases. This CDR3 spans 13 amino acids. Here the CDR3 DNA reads TGTGCCAGCAGCTTAAGCTCGAACACTGAAGCTTTCTTT. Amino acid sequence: CASSLSSNTEAFF.

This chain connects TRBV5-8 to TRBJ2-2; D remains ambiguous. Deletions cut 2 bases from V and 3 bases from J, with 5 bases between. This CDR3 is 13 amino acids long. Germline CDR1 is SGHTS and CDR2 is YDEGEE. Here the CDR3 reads CASSLIYTGELFF. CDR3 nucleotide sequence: TGTGCCAGCAGCTTAATCTACACCGGGGAGCTGTTTTTT.

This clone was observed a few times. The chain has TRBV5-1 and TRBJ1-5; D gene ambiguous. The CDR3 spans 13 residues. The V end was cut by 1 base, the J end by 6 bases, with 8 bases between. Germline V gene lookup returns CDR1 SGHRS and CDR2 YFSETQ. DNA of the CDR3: TGCGCCAGCAGCTTGAGGAGCGGTCAGCCCCAGCATTTT. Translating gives CASSLRSGQPQHF.

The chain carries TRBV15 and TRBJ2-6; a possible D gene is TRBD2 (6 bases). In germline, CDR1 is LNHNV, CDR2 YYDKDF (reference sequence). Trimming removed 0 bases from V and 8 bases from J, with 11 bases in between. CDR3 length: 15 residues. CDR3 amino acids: CATSRDGGVPNVLTF. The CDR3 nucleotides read TGTGCCACCAGCAGAGATGGAGGGGTGCCCAACGTCCTGACTTTC. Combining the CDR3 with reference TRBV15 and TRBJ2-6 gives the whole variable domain DAMVIQNPRYQVTQFGKPVTLSCSQTLNHNVMYWYQQKSSQAPKLLFHYYDKDFNNEADTPDNFQSRRPNTSFCFLDIRSPGLGDTAMYLCATSRDGGVPNVLTFGAGSRLTVL.

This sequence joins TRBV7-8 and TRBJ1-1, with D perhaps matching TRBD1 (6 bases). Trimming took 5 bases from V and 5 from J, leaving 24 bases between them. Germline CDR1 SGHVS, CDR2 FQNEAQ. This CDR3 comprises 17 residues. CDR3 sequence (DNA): TGTGCCAGCAGCCCACAATTTGCGGGGGCGCGGGGAACTGAAGCTTTCTTT. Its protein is CASSPQFAGARGTEAFF.

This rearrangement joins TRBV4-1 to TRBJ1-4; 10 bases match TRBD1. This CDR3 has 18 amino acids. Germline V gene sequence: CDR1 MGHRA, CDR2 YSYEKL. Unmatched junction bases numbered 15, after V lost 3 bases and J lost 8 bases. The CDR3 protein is CASSHGGDRGPFGEKLFF. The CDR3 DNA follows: TGCGCCAGCAGCCATGGAGGAGACAGGGGGCCCTTTGGAGAAAAACTGTTTTTT.

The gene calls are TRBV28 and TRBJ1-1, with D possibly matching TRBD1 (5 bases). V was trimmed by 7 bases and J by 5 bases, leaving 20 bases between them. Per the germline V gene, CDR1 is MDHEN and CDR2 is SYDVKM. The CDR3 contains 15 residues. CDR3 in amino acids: CASKLAGSFTTEAFF. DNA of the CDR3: TGTGCCAGCAAACTTGCAGGGTCTTTCACAACTGAAGCTTTCTTT.

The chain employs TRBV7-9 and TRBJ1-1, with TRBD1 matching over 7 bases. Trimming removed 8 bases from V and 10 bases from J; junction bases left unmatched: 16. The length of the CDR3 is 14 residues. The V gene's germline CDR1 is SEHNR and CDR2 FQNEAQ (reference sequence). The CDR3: CASETPPLGGPAFF. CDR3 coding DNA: TGTGCCAGCGAAACTCCCCCCCTAGGGGGCCCAGCTTTCTTT. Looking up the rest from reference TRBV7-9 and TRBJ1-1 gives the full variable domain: DTGVSQNPRHKITKRGQNVTFRCDPISEHNRLYWYRQTLGQGPEFLTYFQNEAQLEKSRLLSDRFSAERPKGSFSTLEIQRTEQGDSAMYLCASETPPLGGPAFFGQGTRLTVV.

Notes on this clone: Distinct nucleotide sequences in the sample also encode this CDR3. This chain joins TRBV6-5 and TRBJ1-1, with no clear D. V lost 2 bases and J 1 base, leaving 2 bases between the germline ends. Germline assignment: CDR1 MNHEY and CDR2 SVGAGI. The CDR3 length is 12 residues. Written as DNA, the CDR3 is TGTGCCAGCAGTTACCGGAACACTGAAGCTTTCTTT. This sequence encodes CASSYRNTEAFF.

CDR3 nucleotides: TGTGCCAGCAGCTTACACAATAGCAATCAGCCCCAGCATTTT. Translation: CASSLHNSNQPQHF. The V and J genes are TRBV2 and TRBJ1-5; D remains unclear. The germline V and J ends were trimmed by 6 bases and 0 bases, with 9 bases remaining between them. The germline V gene encodes CDR1 SNHLY and CDR2 FYNNEI. This CDR3 is 14 amino acids long.

The CDR3 loop reads CASSSRAGGELFF. For the CDR3, the DNA is TGTGCCAGCAGTAGCAGGGCAGGCGGGGAGCTGTTTTTT. The gene calls are TRBV9 and TRBJ2-2, with a weak D call TRBD1 (5 bases). The V end lost 5 bases, the J end lost 7 bases, and 12 bases lay between the germline ends. The germline CDR1 and CDR2 sequences are SGDLS and YYNGEE. This CDR3 is 13 amino acids long.

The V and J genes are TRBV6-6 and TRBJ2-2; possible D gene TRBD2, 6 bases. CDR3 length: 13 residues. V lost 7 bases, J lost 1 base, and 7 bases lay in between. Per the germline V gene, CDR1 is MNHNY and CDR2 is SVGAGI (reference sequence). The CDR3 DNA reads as TGTGCCAGCAACGGGGGGAACACCGGGGAGCTGTTTTTT. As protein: CASNGGNTGELFF.

The CDR3 region has the DNA TGTGCCAGCAGTGATGACAGGGATCAGCCCCAGCATTTT. This translates into CASSDDRDQPQHF. The chain combines TRBV2 with TRBJ1-5; 7 bases line up with TRBD1. Losses at the gene ends were 3 bases for V and 5 bases for J; bases not matched to a gene: 1. The CDR3 runs to 13 residues. Germline V CDR1 and CDR2: SNHLY, FYNNEI. Looking up the rest from reference TRBV2 and TRBJ1-5 gives the full variable domain: EPEVTQTPSHQVTQMGQEVILRCVPISNHLYFYWYRQILGQKVEFLVSFYNNEISEKSEIFDDQFSVERPDGSNFTLKIRSTKLEDSAMYFCASSDDRDQPQHFGDGTRLSIL.

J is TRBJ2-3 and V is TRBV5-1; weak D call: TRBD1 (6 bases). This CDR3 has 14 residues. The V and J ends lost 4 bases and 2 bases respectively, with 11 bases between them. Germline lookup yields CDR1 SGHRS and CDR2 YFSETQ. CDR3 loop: CASSPDSFTDTQYF. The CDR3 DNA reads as TGCGCCAGCAGCCCGGACAGTTTCACAGATACGCAGTATTTT.